This T cell receptor beta chain was recorded in a study of cytomegalovirus exposure and HLA in healthy donors. In the case of this clone: The antigen is unknown.

It was with 60 Vbeta and 13 Jbeta primers that the PCR ran. Only in-frame clones appear in the TCRdb table, and some are missing; sequencing was by immunoSEQ multiplex PCR. Of tens of thousands of clones listed, approximately 82% are singletons. Study findings and constraints: In a later analysis, at a false discovery rate of 0.05, 16,951 TCR beta sequences were associated with HLA alleles. Highly shared variants forming one cluster were likely a sequencing artifact.

Germline assignment: CDR1 SGDLS and CDR2 YYNGEE. V was shortened by 3 bases and J by 0 bases, with 13 bases between the two germline ends. The length of the CDR3 is 16 residues. Sequencing was performed on PBMCs. V usage is TRBV9 and J usage is TRBJ1-5; D is undetermined. The receptor comes from a man aged 35-49 years in good health and CMV-seronegative. The CDR3 is CASSAVTDPSNQPQHF. CDR3 in DNA: TGTGCCAGCAGCGCAGTGACTGACCCTAGCAATCAGCCCCAGCATTTT.